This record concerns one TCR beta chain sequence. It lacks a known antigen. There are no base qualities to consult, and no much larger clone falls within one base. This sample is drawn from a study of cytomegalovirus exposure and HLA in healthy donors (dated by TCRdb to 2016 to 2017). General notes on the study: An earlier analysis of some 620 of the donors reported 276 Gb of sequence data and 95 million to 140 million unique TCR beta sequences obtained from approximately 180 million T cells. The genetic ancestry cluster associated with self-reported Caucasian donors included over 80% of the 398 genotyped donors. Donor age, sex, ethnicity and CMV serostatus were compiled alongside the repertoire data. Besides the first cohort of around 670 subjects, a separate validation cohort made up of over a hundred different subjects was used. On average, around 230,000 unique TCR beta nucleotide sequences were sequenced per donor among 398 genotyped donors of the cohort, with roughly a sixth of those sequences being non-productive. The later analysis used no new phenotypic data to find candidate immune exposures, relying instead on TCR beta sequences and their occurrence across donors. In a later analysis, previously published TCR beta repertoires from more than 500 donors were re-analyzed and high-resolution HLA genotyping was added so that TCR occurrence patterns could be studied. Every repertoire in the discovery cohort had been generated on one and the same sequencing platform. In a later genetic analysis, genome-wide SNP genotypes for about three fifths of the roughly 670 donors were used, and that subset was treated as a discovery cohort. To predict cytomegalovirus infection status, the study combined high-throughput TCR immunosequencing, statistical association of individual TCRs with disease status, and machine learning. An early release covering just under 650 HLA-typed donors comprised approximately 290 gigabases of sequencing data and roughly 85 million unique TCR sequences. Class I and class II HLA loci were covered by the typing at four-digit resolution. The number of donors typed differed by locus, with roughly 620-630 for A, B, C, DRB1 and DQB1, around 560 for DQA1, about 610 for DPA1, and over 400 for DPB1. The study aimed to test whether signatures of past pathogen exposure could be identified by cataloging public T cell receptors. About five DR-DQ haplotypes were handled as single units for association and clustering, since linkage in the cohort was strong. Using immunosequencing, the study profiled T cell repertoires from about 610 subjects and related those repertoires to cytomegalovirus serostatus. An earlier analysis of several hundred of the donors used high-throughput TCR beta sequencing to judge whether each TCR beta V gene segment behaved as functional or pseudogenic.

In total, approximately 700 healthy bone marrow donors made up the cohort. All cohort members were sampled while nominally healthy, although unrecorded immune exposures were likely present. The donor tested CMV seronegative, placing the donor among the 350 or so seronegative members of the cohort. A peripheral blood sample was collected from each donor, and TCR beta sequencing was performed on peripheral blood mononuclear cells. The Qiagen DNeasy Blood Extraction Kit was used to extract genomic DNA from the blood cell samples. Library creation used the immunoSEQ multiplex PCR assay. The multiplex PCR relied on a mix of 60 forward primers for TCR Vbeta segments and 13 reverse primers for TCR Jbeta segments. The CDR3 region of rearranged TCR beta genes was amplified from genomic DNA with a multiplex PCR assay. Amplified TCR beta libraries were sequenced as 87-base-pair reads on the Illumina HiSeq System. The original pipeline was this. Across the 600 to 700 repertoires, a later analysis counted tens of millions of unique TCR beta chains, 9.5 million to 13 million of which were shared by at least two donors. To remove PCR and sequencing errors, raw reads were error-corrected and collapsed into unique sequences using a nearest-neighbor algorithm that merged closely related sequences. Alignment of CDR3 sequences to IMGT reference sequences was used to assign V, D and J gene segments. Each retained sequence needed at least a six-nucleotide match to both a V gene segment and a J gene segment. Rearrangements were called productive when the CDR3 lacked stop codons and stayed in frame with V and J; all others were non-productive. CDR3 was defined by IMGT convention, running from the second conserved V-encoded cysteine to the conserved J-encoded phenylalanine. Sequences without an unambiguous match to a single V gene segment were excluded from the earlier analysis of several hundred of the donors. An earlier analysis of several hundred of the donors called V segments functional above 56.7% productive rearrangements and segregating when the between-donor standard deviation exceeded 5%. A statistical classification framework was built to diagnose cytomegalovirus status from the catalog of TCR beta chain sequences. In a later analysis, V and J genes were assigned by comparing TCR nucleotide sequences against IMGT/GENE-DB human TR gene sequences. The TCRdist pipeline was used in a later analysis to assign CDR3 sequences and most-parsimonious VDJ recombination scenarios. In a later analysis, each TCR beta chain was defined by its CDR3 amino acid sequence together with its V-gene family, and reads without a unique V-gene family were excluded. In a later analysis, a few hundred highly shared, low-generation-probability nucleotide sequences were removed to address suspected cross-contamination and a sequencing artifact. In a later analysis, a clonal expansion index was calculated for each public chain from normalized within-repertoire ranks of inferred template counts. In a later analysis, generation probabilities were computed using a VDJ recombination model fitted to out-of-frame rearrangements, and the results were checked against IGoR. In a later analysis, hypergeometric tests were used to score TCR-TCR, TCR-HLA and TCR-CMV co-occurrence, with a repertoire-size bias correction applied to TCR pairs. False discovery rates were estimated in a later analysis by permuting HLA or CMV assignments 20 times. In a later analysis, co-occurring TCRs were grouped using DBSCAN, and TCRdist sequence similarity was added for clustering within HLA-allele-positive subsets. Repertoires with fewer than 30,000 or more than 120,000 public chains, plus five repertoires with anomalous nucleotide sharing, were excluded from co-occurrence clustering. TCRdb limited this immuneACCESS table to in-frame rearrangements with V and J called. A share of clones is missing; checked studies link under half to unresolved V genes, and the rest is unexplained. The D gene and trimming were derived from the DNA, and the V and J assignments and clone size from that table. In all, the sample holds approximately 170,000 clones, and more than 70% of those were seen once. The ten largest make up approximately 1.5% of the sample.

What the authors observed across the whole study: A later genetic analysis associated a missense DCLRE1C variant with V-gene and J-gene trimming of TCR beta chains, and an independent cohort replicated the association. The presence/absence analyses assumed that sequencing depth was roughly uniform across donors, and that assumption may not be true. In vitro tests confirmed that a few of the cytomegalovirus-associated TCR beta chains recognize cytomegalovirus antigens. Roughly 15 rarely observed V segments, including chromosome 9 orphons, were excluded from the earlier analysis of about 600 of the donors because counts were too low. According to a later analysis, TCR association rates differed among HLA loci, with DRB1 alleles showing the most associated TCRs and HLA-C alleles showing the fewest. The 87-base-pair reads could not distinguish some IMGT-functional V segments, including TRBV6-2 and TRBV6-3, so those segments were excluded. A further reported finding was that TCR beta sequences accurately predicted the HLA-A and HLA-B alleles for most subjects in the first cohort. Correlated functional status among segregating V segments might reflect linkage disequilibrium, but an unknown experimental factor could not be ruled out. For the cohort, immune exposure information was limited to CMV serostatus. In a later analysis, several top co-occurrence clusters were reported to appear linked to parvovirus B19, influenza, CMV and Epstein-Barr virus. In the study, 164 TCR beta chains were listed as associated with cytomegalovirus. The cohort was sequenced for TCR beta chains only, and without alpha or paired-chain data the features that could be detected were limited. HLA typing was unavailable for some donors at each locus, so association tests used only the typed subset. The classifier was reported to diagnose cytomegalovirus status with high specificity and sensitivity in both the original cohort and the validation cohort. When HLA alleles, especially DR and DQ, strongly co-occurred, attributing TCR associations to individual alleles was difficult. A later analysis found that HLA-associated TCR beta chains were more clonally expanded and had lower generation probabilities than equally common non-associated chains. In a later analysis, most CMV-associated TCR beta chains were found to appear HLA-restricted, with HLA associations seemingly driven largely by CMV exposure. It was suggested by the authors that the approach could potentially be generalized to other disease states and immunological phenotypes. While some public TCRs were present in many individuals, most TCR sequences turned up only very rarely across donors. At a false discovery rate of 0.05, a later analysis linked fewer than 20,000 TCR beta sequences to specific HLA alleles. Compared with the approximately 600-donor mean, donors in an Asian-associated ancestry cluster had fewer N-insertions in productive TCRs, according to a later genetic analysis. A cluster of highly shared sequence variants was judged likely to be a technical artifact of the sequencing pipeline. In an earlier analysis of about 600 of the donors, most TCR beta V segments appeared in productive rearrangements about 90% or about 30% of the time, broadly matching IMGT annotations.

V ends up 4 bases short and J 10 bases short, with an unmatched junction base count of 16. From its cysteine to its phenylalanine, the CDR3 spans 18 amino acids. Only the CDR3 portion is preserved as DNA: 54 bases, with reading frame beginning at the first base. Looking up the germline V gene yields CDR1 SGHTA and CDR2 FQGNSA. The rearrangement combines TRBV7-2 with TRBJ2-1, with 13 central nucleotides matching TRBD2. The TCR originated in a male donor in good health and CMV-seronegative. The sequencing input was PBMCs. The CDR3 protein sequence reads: CASSSKVTSGRAGGEQFF. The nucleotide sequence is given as TGTGCCAGCAGCTCAAAAGTAACTAGCGGGAGGGCCGGCGGGGAGCAGTTCTTC.